This T cell receptor beta chain was sequenced for a study of PD-1 blockade in classical Hodgkin lymphoma. Study-wide results and caveats: Relapsed/refractory patients reportedly had lower baseline diversity than newly diagnosed patients.

V was pared by 4 bases and J by 3 bases, with 10 bases between. The CDR3 contains 13 residues. Germline values: CDR1 SGHDT, CDR2 YYEEEE. This clone has a handful of counts. Antigen specificity is unknown. TCRdb's table, derived via immunoSEQ multiplex PCR, lists solely in-frame clones and lacks some. The sample has about 24,000 clones; 70% to 80% are singletons. Each patient relapsed following autologous stem cell transplantation, and prior brentuximab vedotin exposure differed. Sequences were derived from peripheral blood mononuclear cells (PBMCs), sampled at baseline. The source is a human donor with classical Hodgkin lymphoma. V and J are TRBV5-6 and TRBJ1-2, with D unresolved. Here the CDR3 DNA reads TGTGCCAGCAGCCCGGCGGCGGACTATGGCTACACCTTC. Encoded protein: CASSPAADYGYTF.